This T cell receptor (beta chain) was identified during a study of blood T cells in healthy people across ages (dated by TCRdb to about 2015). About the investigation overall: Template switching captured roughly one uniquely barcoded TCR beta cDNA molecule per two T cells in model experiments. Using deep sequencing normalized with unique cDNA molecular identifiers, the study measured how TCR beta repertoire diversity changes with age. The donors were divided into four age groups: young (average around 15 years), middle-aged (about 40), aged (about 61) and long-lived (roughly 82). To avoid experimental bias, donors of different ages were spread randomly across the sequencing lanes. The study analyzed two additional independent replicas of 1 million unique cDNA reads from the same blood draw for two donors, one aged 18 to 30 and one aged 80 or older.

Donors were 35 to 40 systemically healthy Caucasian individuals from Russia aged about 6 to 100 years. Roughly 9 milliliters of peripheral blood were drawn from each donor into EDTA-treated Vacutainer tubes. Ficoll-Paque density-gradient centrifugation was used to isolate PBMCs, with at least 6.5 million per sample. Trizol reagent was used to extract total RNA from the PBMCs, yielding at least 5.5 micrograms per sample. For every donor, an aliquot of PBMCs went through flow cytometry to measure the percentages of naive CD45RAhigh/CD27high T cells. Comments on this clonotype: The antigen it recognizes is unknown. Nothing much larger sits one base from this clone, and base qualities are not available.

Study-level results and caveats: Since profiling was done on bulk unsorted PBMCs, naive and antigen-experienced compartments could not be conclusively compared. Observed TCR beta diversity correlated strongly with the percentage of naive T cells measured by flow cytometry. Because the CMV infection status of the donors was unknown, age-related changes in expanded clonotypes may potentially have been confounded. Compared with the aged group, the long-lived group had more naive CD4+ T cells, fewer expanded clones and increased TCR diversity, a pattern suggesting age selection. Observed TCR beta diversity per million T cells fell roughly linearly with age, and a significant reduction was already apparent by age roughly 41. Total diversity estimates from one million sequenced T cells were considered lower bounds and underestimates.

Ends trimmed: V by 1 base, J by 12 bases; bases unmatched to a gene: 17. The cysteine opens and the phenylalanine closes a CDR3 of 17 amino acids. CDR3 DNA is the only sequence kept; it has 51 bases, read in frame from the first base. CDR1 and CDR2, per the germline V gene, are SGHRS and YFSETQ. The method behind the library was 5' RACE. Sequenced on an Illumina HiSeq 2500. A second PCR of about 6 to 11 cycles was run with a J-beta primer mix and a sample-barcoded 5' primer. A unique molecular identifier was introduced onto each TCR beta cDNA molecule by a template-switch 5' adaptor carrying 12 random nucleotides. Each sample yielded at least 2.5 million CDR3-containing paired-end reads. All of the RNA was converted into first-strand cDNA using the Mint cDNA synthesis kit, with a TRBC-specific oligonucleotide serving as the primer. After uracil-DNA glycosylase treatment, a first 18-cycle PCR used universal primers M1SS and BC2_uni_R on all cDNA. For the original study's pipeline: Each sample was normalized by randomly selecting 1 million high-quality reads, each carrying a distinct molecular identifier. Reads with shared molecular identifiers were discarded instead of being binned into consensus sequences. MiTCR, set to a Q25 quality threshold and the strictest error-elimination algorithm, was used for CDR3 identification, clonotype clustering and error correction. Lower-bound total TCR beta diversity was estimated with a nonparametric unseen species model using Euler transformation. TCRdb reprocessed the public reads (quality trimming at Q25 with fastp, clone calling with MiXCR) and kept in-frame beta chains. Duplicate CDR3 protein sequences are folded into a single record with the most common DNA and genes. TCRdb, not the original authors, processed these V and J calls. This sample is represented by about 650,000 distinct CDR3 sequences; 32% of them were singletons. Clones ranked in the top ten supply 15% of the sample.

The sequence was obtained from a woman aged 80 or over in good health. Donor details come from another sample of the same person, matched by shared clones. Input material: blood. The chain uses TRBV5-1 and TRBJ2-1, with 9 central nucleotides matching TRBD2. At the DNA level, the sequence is TGCGCCAGCAGCTTGACCCTAGCGGGACGCCCAGGGGAGGGGCAGTTCTTC. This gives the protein CASSLTLAGRPGEGQFF.